This TCR beta chain was captured in a study of T-cell reconstitution after alpha-beta-depleted transplantation in children (TCRdb year 2016). Context from the whole study: T-cell immune reconstitution after TCRalphabeta/CD19-depleted allogeneic hematopoietic cell transplantation in children was quantitatively tracked in the study by means of TCR repertoire profiling.

Library prep was done by PCR. The data were produced on an Illumina HiSeq 2500. To normalize quantification of the TCRbeta repertoire, the TCR libraries were built with molecular barcoding that relied on unique molecular identifiers. Using fastp trimming at Q25 and MiXCR clonotype assembly, TCRdb reanalyzed the public sequencing data and kept in-frame beta chains. CDR3 protein duplicates are merged, each entry listing the most common genes and DNA. The sample profile shows hundreds of thousands of distinct CDR3 sequences; less than 35% of them were found once. 2% to 3% of the sample belongs to the ten largest clones. This clonotype was seen more than once but under ten times. No antigen is known for it. No base quality information exists; no much larger clone differs at one position. This receptor was taken from a human donor who donated a stem cell graft to a child with aplastic anemia. Source: PBMCs from the stem cell graft donor, taken from the stem cell graft.

The base sequence is TGTGCCAGCAGCAAAGTTTTGACAGCTCAGTCCTACGAGCAGTACGTC. This translates into CASSKVLTAQSYEQYV. The rearranged segments are TRBV21-1 and TRBJ2-7; the tabulated D call, TRBD1, remains unverified against the DNA. TRBV21-1 is listed as a pseudogene. From the cysteine through the valine, the CDR3 covers 16 amino acids. Just CDR3 DNA is preserved here, 48 bases in frame from base 1.